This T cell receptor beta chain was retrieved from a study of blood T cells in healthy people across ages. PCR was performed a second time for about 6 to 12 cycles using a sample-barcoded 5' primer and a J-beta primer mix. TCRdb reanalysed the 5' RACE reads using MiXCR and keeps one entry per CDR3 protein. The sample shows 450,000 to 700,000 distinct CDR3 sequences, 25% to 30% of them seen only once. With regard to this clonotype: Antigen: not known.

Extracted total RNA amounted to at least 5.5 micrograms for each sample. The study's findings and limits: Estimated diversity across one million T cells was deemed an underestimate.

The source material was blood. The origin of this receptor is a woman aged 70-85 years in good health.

Here the CDR3 reads CASSESGSPLHF. The CDR3 DNA reads TGTGCCAGCAGTGAATCCGGTTCACCCCTCCACTTT. The chain employs TRBV2 and TRBJ1-6; D call uncertain. The CDR3 contains 12 residues. The germline V gene has CDR1 SNHLY and CDR2 FYNNEI. The ends were cut back, 2 bases at V and 9 bases at J, with 5 bases in the middle.